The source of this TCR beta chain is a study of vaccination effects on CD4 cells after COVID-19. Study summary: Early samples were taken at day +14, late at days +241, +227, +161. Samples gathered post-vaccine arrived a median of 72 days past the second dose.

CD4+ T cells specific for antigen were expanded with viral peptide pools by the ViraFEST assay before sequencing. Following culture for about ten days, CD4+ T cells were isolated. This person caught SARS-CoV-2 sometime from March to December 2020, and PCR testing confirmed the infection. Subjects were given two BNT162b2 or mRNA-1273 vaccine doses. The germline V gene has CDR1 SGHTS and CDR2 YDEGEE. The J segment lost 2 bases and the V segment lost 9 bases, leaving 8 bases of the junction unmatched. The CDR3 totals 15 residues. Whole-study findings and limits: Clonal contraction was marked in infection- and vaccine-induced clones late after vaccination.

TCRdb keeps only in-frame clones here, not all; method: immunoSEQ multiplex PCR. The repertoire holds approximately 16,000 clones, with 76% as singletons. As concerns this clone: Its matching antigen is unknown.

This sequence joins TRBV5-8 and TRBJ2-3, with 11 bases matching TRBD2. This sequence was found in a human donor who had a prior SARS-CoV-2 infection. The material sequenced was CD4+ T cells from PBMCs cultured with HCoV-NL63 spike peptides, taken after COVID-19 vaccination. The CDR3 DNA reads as TGTGCCACCTTGACTAGCGGGATCCTCACAGATACGCAGTATTTT. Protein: CATLTSGILTDTQYF.